This T cell receptor beta chain came from a study of regulatory T cells in long-lasting Graves disease. General observations from the study: Among the persistent patients, 2,500 to 3,000 public clonotypes were shared, more than the 950 to 1,000 shared among new patients.

As concerns this clonotype: What it binds is not known. A read error may produce the germline difference seen at one junction end.

Time point given: newly diagnosed GD, antithyroid drugs for less than 3 months. The authors made the TCR library using RNA they extracted from PBMCs. Germline CDR1 reads SGHTA; CDR2 reads FQGNSA. The CDR3 extends over 16 amino acids. Both iRepertoire HTBI primers and Arm-PCR of CDR3 regions were used to build the TCR beta libraries. TCRdb reprocessed the multiplex PCR reads via MiXCR and lists one record per CDR3 protein. The profile covers more than 400,000 distinct CDR3 sequences, with roughly 17% appearing a single time and roughly 10% taken by the ten largest. This sample was also put to use in a study of T cells in Graves' hyperthyroidism and ophthalmopathy. That publication notes: In patients aged 18 to 65, hyperthyroidism was newly diagnosed, with duration under 2 months. Ophthalmopathy was separated from stable hyperthyroidism by a 13 V-J model. With a median lead of roughly 6.8 months before onset, the model predicted ophthalmopathy.

The chain couples TRBV7-2 to TRBJ2-1; D may be TRBD1 (7 bases). The input for sequencing was peripheral blood mononuclear cells (PBMCs), taken at new diagnosis, from a patient treated with antithyroid drugs. The TCR originated in a woman aged 25-40 years with Graves disease. The CDR3 bases are TGTGTCAGCAGCTTAATTCCAGGGGGGTCCTACAATGAGCAGTTCTTC. This gives the protein CVSSLIPGGSYNEQFF.